The clone carrying this TCR beta chain has a handful of counts. Its specificity is unknown. The CDR3 is 15 amino acids. Looked up from germline, CDR1 is SGHNT and CDR2 is YYREEE (reference sequence). V gave up 1 base and J gave up 5 bases, with 15 bases separating them. This sample stems from a study of T cell responses to AZD1222 COVID-19 vaccine. Measured with immunoSEQ multiplex PCR; TCRdb has only the in-frame clones, and not every one. The sample has over 150,000 clones; 87% are singletons. General observations from the study: Donors skewed white British and female; clonal diversity was possibly underestimated. Samples come after the peak T cell response, not at day 14. Among vaccine-associated CD4 TCRs, coverage spanned spike, with dominance at 160-218 and 743-854.

The sample in question was peripheral blood, obtained on day 0 of AZD1222 vaccination. The chain combines TRBV5-4 with TRBJ1-2; possibly TRBD1 for D (5 bases). The receptor's source is an adult in good health. The CDR3 DNA reads as TGTGCCAGCAGCTTGTCCCAGGGCGGCCCTTATGGCTACACCTTC. Translation: CASSLSQGGPYGYTF.